Each of the 30 T cell receptor beta chains below was sequenced from the same sample in a study of kidney transplant recipient with SARS-CoV-2 infection. TCRdb re-called the reads through MiXCR, storing one row per CDR3 protein. The sample includes 200,000 to 250,000 distinct CDR3 sequences, about 28% of them seen just once. The sequenced sample was a blood sample, obtained at baseline and around day 110 from a kidney transplant recipient. The receptors originated from a male patient aged 30 to 39 who had COVID-19 and was a kidney transplant recipient. The graft donor may have given rise to some T cells.

This clonotype was counted a single time. Compared with germline, one end of the junction differs, possibly owing to a read error. The rearrangement joins TRBV28 to TRBJ2-5; 8 bases map to TRBD2. The CDR3 spans 13 residues. CDR1 and CDR2 from the germline V gene are MDHEN and SYDVKM. The CDR3 DNA sequence: TGCGCCGGCACCCCGGGAGGGACGGCGGAGCAGTACTTC. Amino acids: CAGTPGGTAEQYF.

With respect to this clonotype: With a much larger clone just one base away, this may be a read error. The CDR3 coding sequence is TGTGCCAGCAACCGTATCAAGGGGGGCACTGAAGCTTTCTTT. Translated: CASNRIKGGTEAFF. This chain joins TRBV3-1 and TRBJ1-1; D might be TRBD1 (6 bases). Looked up from germline, CDR1 is LGHDT and CDR2 is YNNKEL (reference sequence). The CDR3 has 14 amino acids. The germline V and J ends were trimmed by 7 bases and 4 bases, with 16 bases remaining between them.

The sample holds many counts of this clonotype. The rearrangement links TRBV5-8 to TRBJ2-7; 7 bases are a match to TRBD2. Trimming removed 4 bases from V and 6 bases from J; junction bases left unmatched: 13. This CDR3 comprises 15 residues. Germline V gene data show CDR1 as SGHTS and CDR2 as YDEGEE. The CDR3 DNA reads TGTGCCAGCAGCCCCCCCTGGGGGGGACGGGGCGAGCAGTACTTC. Translating gives CASSPPWGGRGEQYF.

With regard to this clonotype: This could be a read error, since a much larger clone is one nucleotide away. The genes are TRBV3-1 and TRBJ1-2; no definite D call. Trimming removed 5 bases at V and 4 bases at J, with 23 bases between. Germline CDR1 and CDR2: LGHDT and YNNKEL (reference sequence). This CDR3 is built from 17 residues. CDR3 in amino acids: CASSGISTLRRTYGYTF. The CDR3 bases are TGTGCCAGCAGCGGGATCAGCACCCTTCGAAGGACCTATGGCTACACCTTC.

Ten or more counts support this clonotype. This sequence joins TRBV20-1 and TRBJ1-5; 7 bases align to TRBD1. CDR1 is DFQATT, CDR2 SNEGSKA, per germline (reference sequence). There are 15 residues in the CDR3. Germline trimming cut 3 bases from V and 4 bases from J; bases unmatched to any gene: 9. The CDR3 here is CSASRDSVSNQPQHF. In DNA, the CDR3 is TGCAGTGCTAGTCGGGACAGTGTTTCAAATCAGCCCCAGCATTTT.

This clonotype was detected many times. The chain couples TRBV24-1 to TRBJ2-3, with D uncertain. Between the trimmed V and J ends, which lost 2 bases and 6 bases, there was a span of 8 bases. The CDR3 has 13 residues. The germline gives CDR1 KGHDR, CDR2 SFDVKD. The CDR3 nucleotides read TGTGCCACCAGTGATTCACCCCTTGATACGCAGTATTTT. Translation: CATSDSPLDTQYF.

In its sample, this clonotype was seen a few times. The DNA is omitted, as the CDR3 cannot be located on it reliably, and the CDR3 follows TCRdb's listing. The rearrangement joins TRBV7-5 to TRBJ1-2. TRBV7-5 is given as a pseudogene. Both ends counted, the CDR3 spans 19 residues. CDR3 residues: CISVPEDPCEVGKTYGCTF.

This clonotype was seen many times. V is TRBV7-9 and J is TRBJ1-2, with 7 bases identical to TRBD1. Per germline, CDR1 SEHNR and CDR2 FQNEAQ (reference sequence). The J segment lost 4 bases and the V segment lost 1 base, leaving 12 bases of the junction unmatched. The CDR3 is 17 amino acids. CDR3: CASSLVGQRGPGYGYTF. CDR3 coding DNA: TGTGCCAGCAGCTTAGTGGGACAGCGTGGGCCCGGCTATGGCTACACCTTC.

This clonotype appeared many times. This rearrangement joins TRBV9 to TRBJ2-7; 7 bases align to TRBD1. The CDR3 is 15 amino acids. The junction had 11 bases not matched to a gene; V was cut back by 4 bases and J by 4 bases. Germline values: CDR1 SGDLS, CDR2 YYNGEE. The chain's CDR3 is CASSTQQGPIYEQYF. CDR3 nucleotides: TGTGCCAGCAGCACTCAACAGGGGCCAATTTACGAGCAGTACTTC.

This clonotype was seen many times. The J gene is TRBJ1-2, the V gene TRBV5-4; D uncertain. This CDR3 has 16 residues. CDR1 and CDR2 from the germline V gene are SGHNT and YYREEE (reference sequence). Deletions cut 7 bases from V and 4 bases from J, with 23 bases between. The DNA of the CDR3 is TGTGCCAGCCTTTGTGGCGTACCAGGAAAGACCTATGGCTACACCTTC. Translated, it gives CASLCGVPGKTYGYTF.

The V and J genes are TRBV21-1 and TRBJ2-3. TRBV21-1 is flagged as a pseudogene. The CDR3 has 17 residues. CDR3 in amino acids: CSSSTWLATVMQDTQYF. The CDR3 region has the DNA TGTTCCAGCAGCACATGGTTAGCTACAGTCATGCAAGATACGCAGTATTTT.

A word on this clonotype: A far larger clone is only one base removed, so a read error is likely. This chain links TRBV7-9 with TRBJ2-5; the match to TRBD1 covers 7 bases. CDR3 length: 13 amino acids. Losses at the gene ends were 5 bases for V and 13 bases for J; bases not matched to a gene: 13. Germline CDR1 reads SEHNR; CDR2 reads FQNEAQ (reference sequence). The CDR3: CASSPRDSYERYF. The CDR3 nucleotides read TGTGCCAGCAGCCCCAGGGACAGCTACGAGCGGTACTTC.

This clonotype was observed many times. The chain links TRBV6-5 to TRBJ1-5; tentative D call: TRBD1 (5 bases). CDR3 length equals 15 residues. From germline, CDR1 is MNHEY and CDR2 SVGAGI. V was clipped by 5 bases and J by 3 bases, with 14 bases between them. The chain's CDR3 is CASSLTIGDNQPQHF. CDR3 bases: TGTGCCAGCAGTCTCACCATAGGGGACAATCAGCCCCAGCATTTT.

A remark on this clonotype: One base away lies a much larger clone, so this may be a sequencing read error. This chain uses TRBV24-1 with TRBJ2-2; D might be TRBD1 or TRBD2, each matching 7 bases. V was trimmed by 0 bases and J by 1 base, leaving 20 bases between them. The CDR3 sequence is 20 residues long. The V gene's germline CDR1 is KGHDR and CDR2 SFDVKD. The CDR3 here is CATSDLRGVTGTMNTGELFF. CDR3 sequence (DNA): TGTGCCACCAGTGATTTGCGGGGGGTGACAGGGACGATGAACACCGGGGAGCTGTTTTTT.

In its sample, this clonotype was seen a few times. A junction end diverges from the germline sequence, so it may reflect a read error. The chain uses TRBV6-8 and TRBJ1-2; D gene uncertain. The CDR3 runs 17 residues. Germline assignment: CDR1 MNHGY and CDR2 SAAAGT. The DNA of the CDR3 is TGTGCCGGCAGTGATCGCAAACGCTCTAGAAAGACCTATGGCTACACCTTC. It is translated as CAGSDRKRSRKTYGYTF.

This clonotype has ten or more counts. V is TRBV7-8 and J is TRBJ1-5; the D gene is possibly TRBD1 (5 bases). This CDR3 spans 16 amino acids. Trimming took off 5 bases at V and 7 bases at J, with 21 bases between the two ends. Germline V gene sequence: CDR1 SGHVS, CDR2 FQNEAQ. The CDR3 here is CASSQVAGGIGQPQHF. DNA for the CDR3: TGTGCCAGCAGCCAGGTTGCGGGGGGGATCGGGCAGCCCCAGCATTTT.

This clonotype was seen ten or more times. The chain has TRBV20-1 and TRBJ2-5, with D perhaps matching TRBD2 (6 bases). V lost 0 bases to trimming and J lost 4 bases, with 15 bases between them. CDR3 length: 15 residues. Germline V CDR1 and CDR2: DFQATT, SNEGSKA (reference sequence). CDR3 amino acids: CSARDPAGPGETQYF. CDR3 DNA sequence: TGCAGTGCTAGAGACCCCGCGGGGCCCGGAGAGACCCAGTACTTC.

This clonotype has only a few counts. The V and J genes are TRBV19 and TRBJ2-3, with D possibly being TRBD1 (5 bases). The germline gives CDR1 LNHDA, CDR2 SQIVND (reference sequence). Trimming took off 10 bases at V and 2 bases at J, with 13 bases between the two ends. This CDR3 is built from 13 residues. CDR3 loop: CAIRGENTDTQYF. The CDR3 nucleotides read TGTGCCATAAGGGGCGAGAACACAGATACGCAGTATTTT.

This clonotype came up many times. The rearrangement joins TRBV5-8 to TRBJ2-7; D is ambiguous. This CDR3 spans 14 amino acids. Germline V gives CDR1 SGHTS, CDR2 YDEGEE. Trimming stripped 0 bases from V and 5 bases from J, with 12 bases between. The CDR3 DNA reads as TGTGCCAGCAGCTTGGAAGCTAGATCCCACGAGCAGTACGTC. Protein sequence: CASSLEARSHEQYV.

Ten or more counts support this clonotype. The chain employs TRBV2 and TRBJ2-5; unclear D gene. This CDR3 spans 15 amino acids. Per germline, CDR1 SNHLY and CDR2 FYNNEI. Trimming left V 6 bases short and J 2 bases short, with 16 bases between. DNA of the CDR3: TGTGCCAGCAGCGCTGCCAGTCCCTTACAAGAGACCCAGTACTTC. Residues: CASSAASPLQETQYF.

There are many counts of this clonotype. The chain joins TRBV6-1 to TRBJ2-3, with D hard to call. Trimming stripped 6 bases from V and 5 bases from J, with 15 bases between. This CDR3 is built from 14 residues. CDR1 and CDR2 (germline): MNHNS, SASEGT. CDR3 in DNA: TGTGCCAGCAGGATGGGGTGGGTGGGAGATACGCAGTATTTT. Its protein product is CASRMGWVGDTQYF.

The rearrangement uses TRBV2 and TRBJ2-3; no clear D gene. The V end was cut by 7 bases, the J end by 2 bases, with 10 bases between. The germline V gene has CDR1 SNHLY and CDR2 FYNNEI. The CDR3 sequence is 13 residues long. CDR3 protein: CASMRDNTDTQYF. The DNA for the CDR3 is TGTGCCAGCATGCGAGACAACACAGATACGCAGTATTTT.

This clonotype showed up many times. The rearrangement joins TRBV5-8 to TRBJ1-6, with D hard to call. Trimming left V 1 base short and J 2 bases short, with 7 bases between. CDR1 is SGHTS and CDR2 is YDEGEE in the germline V gene. The CDR3 contains 15 residues. The CDR3 DNA reads as TGTGCCAGCAGCTTGATGCCAGCCTATAATTCACCCCTCCACTTT. As protein: CASSLMPAYNSPLHF.

This clonotype was detected many times. The CDR3, as DNA: TGTGCCAGCAGTACCTCTAATAGCGGGGGAAAAGAGACCCAGTACTTC. Encoded protein: CASSTSNSGGKETQYF. The chain uses TRBV2 and TRBJ2-5, with 9 nucleotides matching TRBD2. The germline V gene encodes CDR1 SNHLY and CDR2 FYNNEI. V was clipped by 5 bases and J by 3 bases; unmatched bases: 10. The CDR3 has 16 amino acids.

This clonotype occurred many times. The gene calls are TRBV5-1 and TRBJ1-2; D unresolved. CDR3 length: 14 residues. Germline V CDR1 and CDR2: SGHRS, YFSETQ. V gave up 0 bases and J gave up 4 bases, with 10 bases separating them. The CDR3 loop reads CASSLDSSGYGYTF. In DNA, the CDR3 is TGCGCCAGCAGCTTGGACTCTTCGGGCTATGGCTACACCTTC.

This clonotype has just a few counts. V is TRBV20-1 and J is TRBJ2-1; TRBD2 matches 13 bases. This CDR3 is built from 14 residues. V gave up 6 bases and J gave up 7 bases; unmatched junction bases: 6. The germline CDR1 and CDR2 sequences are DFQATT and SNEGSKA (reference sequence). CDR3 loop: CSAVGGLAGNEQFF. CDR3 coding DNA: TGCAGTGCCGTAGGGGGACTAGCGGGGAATGAGCAGTTCTTC.

This clonotype has more than one count but fewer than ten. This chain connects TRBV6-8 to TRBJ1-2; D gene ambiguous. CDR1 MNHGY and CDR2 SAAAGT come from the germline V gene. Trimming shortened V by 5 bases and J by 4 bases, and 23 bases separated the two germline ends. This CDR3 region has 17 residues. The CDR3 bases are TGTGCCAGCAGTAGGCAATTACGCTCTAGAAAGACCTATGGCTACACCTTC. Its protein is CASSRQLRSRKTYGYTF.

Many counts were recorded for this clonotype. V usage is TRBV18 and J usage is TRBJ2-7, with D hard to call. Per the germline V gene, CDR1 is KGHSH and CDR2 is LQKENI. The V end lost 0 bases, the J end lost 5 bases, and 8 bases lay between the germline ends. This CDR3 is built from 13 residues. CDR3 protein: CASSPPSVHEQYF. For the CDR3, the DNA is TGTGCCAGCTCACCACCGTCAGTCCACGAGCAGTACTTC.

Note on this clonotype: This may be a read error, as it is one base from a much larger clone. The chain couples TRBV30 to TRBJ2-4; D may correspond to TRBD1 or TRBD2 (5 bases each). The end of the DNA is better explained by TRBJ2-7, so the J call may be wrong. CDR1 GTSNPN and CDR2 SVGIG come from the germline V gene (reference sequence). CDR3 length: 12 amino acids. The CDR3 spells CSWGMGFYEQYF. The CDR3 nucleotides are TGTTCCTGGGGGATGGGTTTCTACGAGCAGTACTTC.

This clonotype occurred many times. The V and J genes are TRBV7-9 and TRBJ1-2; TRBD1 agrees at 7 bases. V shed 6 bases and J 1 base; nucleotides not matched to a gene: 17. This CDR3 has 18 amino acids. Germline values: CDR1 SEHNR, CDR2 FQNEAQ (reference sequence). CDR3: CASSESPGTATFNYGYTF. The CDR3 bases are TGTGCCAGCAGTGAATCCCCTGGGACAGCTACTTTTAACTATGGCTACACCTTC.